This T cell receptor (beta chain) derives from a study of response to subunit inactivated influenza vaccine. Regarding this clonotype: The junction differs from germline at one of its ends, possibly a read error.

The CDR3 contains 15 residues. In germline, CDR1 is SGHTA, CDR2 FQGNSA. TCRdb re-analysed the RT-PCR reads in MiXCR, keeping a single row per CDR3 protein. The sample includes fewer than 800,000 distinct CDR3 sequences, 15% to 19% of them seen just once. The TCR sequence derives from a man aged 50-59 years who received an inactivated influenza vaccine. Here the sequenced sample was PBMCs from blood, taken 11 to 12 days after vaccination. The chain has TRBV7-2 and TRBJ1-5; D might be TRBD1 (5 bases). CDR3 sequence: CSSSLEWGNNQPQHF. In DNA, the CDR3 is TGTTCCAGCAGCTTAGAGTGGGGGAACAATCAGCCCCAGCATTTT.